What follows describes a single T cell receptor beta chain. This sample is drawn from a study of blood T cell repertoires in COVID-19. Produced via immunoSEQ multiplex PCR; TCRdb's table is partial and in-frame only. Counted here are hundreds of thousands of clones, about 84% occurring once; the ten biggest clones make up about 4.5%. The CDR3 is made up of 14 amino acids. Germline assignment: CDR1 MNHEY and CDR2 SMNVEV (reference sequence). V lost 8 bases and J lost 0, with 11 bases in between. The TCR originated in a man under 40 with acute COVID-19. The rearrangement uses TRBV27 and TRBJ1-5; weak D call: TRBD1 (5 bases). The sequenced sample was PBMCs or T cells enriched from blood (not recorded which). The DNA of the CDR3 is TGTGCCAGCGCACAGACAGATAGCAATCAGCCCCAGCATTTT. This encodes CASAQTDSNQPQHF.